The following is a T cell receptor beta chain sequence with its context. This sample was taken from a study of Graves' ophthalmopathy and Graves' hyperthyroidism. Amplified TCR beta CDR3 regions were obtained using RNA transcripts as template. Second-round multiplex PCR followed a first-round RT-PCR using HTBI primers. TCRdb called the multiplex PCR reads again in MiXCR, with one record for every CDR3 protein. Of 740,000 or so distinct CDR3 sequences detected, roughly 40% appear once; the ten largest clones hold approximately 46%. The material sequenced was peripheral blood. This TCR was recovered from an adult man with Graves' ophthalmopathy.

CDR3 DNA sequence: TGTGCCAGCAGCTTTAGGGATCGGGGGCTTGGAAACACCATATATTTT. This encodes CASSFRDRGLGNTIYF. V usage is TRBV7-2 and J usage is TRBJ1-3, with D possibly matching TRBD1 (6 bases). Trimming shortened V by 3 bases and J by 3 bases, and 15 bases separated the two germline ends. Germline V lookup: CDR1 SGHTA, CDR2 FQGNSA. The CDR3 loop spans 16 amino acids.